A selection of T cell receptor beta chains follows, all from one sample in a study of blood T cell repertoires in COVID-19. This table comes from immunoSEQ multiplex PCR, and its TCRdb copy is limited to in-frame clones, with some not included. The repertoire holds 180,000 or so clones, with approximately 88% as singletons. Input material: peripheral blood. These receptors were obtained from a woman in her fifties or sixties with acute or convalescent COVID-19. Both conserved end residues are part of each CDR3. The order of the fields is D gene, J gene, clone size, V gene, CDR3 protein, CDR3 DNA. D genes are given only for firm matches. Rows may omit the clone size; those that give it use once, few, many or a size class.

TRBD1 TRBJ1-1 - TRBV6-2/TRBV6-3 CASSLQGARYTEAFF TGTGCCAGCAGTTTACAGGGGGCAAGGTACACTGAAGCTTTCTTT
- TRBJ1-6 - TRBV3-1/TRBV3-2 CASSQEPPEGDVNTLHF TGTGCCAGCAGCCAAGAGCCACCGGAAGGAGATGTGAACACCCTCCACTTT
- TRBJ1-3 - TRBV29-1 CSVEEDSSGNTIYF TGCAGCGTTGAAGAGGACAGCTCTGGAAACACCATATATTTT
- TRBJ2-1 once TRBV3-1/TRBV3-2 CASSQDTSSYNEQFF TGTGCCAGCAGCCAAGATACGAGCTCCTACAATGAGCAGTTCTTC
- TRBJ1-1 - TRBV19 CATKNRGGDQRTEAFF TGTGCCACTAAAAACCGAGGGGGGGACCAGAGGACTGAAGCTTTCTTT
- TRBJ1-4 - TRBV5-6 CASSRQTTTNEKLFF TGTGCCAGCAGTAGACAGACAACAACTAATGAAAAACTGTTTTTT
TRBD2 TRBJ2-2 - TRBV5-1 CASSASGLNTGELFF TGCGCCAGCAGCGCTAGCGGGCTGAACACCGGGGAGCTGTTTTTT
TRBD2 TRBJ2-3 - TRBV5-1 CASSPSTSGSTDTQYF TGCGCCAGCAGCCCATCGACTAGCGGTAGCACAGATACGCAGTATTTT
TRBD2 TRBJ2-5 - TRBV7-2 CASNEGLAGRETQYF TGTGCCAGCAACGAAGGACTAGCGGGACGGGAGACCCAGTACTTC
- TRBJ2-2 - TRBV2 CASSEAGLAPTGELFF TGTGCCAGCAGTGAAGCAGGCCTAGCGCCCACCGGGGAGCTGTTTTTT
- TRBJ1-5 - TRBV6-6 CASSKQGLGQPQHF TGTGCCAGCAGTAAACAGGGTCTAGGTCAGCCCCAGCATTTT
TRBD1 TRBJ1-5 once TRBV9 CASSPTGVNQPQHF TGTGCCAGCAGCCCGACAGGGGTTAATCAGCCCCAGCATTTT
- TRBJ2-2 once TRBV4-3 CASSQDAIGELFF TGCGCCAGCAGCCAAGATGCGATCGGGGAGCTGTTTTTT
- TRBJ2-1 once TRBV3-1/TRBV3-2 CASSQDWLAAYNEQFF TGTGCCAGCAGCCAAGATTGGCTAGCTGCCTACAATGAGCAGTTCTTC
- TRBJ1-5 once TRBV6-5 CASSYEGGRQPQHF TGTGCCAGCAGTTACGAGGGGGGGCGTCAGCCCCAGCATTTT
- TRBJ2-7 - TRBV7-8 CASSDPVSGIGAYEQYF TGTGCCAGCAGCGATCCCGTAAGTGGGATAGGGGCCTACGAGCAGTACTTC
- TRBJ2-5 - TRBV9 CASSAGGRGRETQYF TGTGCCAGCAGCGCGGGGGGCAGGGGGCGCGAGACCCAGTACTTC
TRBD1 TRBJ1-2 once TRBV7-9 CASSRRQGRRGYGYTF TGTGCCAGCAGCCGCCGACAGGGGCGGCGTGGCTATGGCTACACCTTC
- TRBJ2-2 - TRBV12-3/TRBV12-4 CASRRHNDGELFF TGTGCCAGCAGAAGACATAACGACGGGGAGCTGTTTTTT
TRBD1 TRBJ1-4 - TRBV19 CASETGFREKLFF TGTGCCTCCGAGACAGGGTTTCGTGAAAAACTGTTTTTT
TRBD1 TRBJ2-7 - TRBV4-2 CASSHNRGQGEQYF TGTGCCAGCAGCCACAACAGGGGTCAAGGCGAGCAGTACTTC
TRBD1 TRBJ1-2 once TRBV6-5 CASRRTGDGYTF TGTGCCAGCAGAAGGACAGGGGATGGCTACACCTTC
TRBD2 TRBJ2-1 - TRBV7-6 CASSLRASGGGEQFF TGTGCCAGCAGCTTACGGGCTAGCGGGGGAGGGGAGCAGTTCTTC
- TRBJ1-6 - TRBV2 CASSEYRRPNSPLHF TGTGCCAGCAGTGAATATCGGCGGCCAAATTCACCCCTCCACTTT
- TRBJ2-1 - TRBV3-1/TRBV3-2 CASSPTSEGSYNEQFF TGTGCCAGCAGCCCAACAAGTGAGGGCTCCTACAATGAGCAGTTCTTC
- TRBJ1-6 few TRBV4-1 CASSQTMGDSPLHF TGCGCCAGCAGCCAAACCATGGGCGACTCACCCCTCCACTTT
- TRBJ2-3 - TRBV7-9 CASSLAPDTQYF TGTGCCAGCAGCCTAGCCCCGGATACGCAGTATTTT
TRBD1 TRBJ2-7 - TRBV28 CASTRDRGFYEQYF TGTGCCAGCACCCGGGACAGGGGTTTCTACGAGCAGTACTTC
- TRBJ2-2 once TRBV4-3 CASSQYSASNTGELFF TGCGCCAGCAGCCAGTACAGTGCTTCGAACACCGGGGAGCTGTTTTTT
- TRBJ2-2 once TRBV7-8 CASSHPGHTGELFF TGTGCCAGCAGCCATCCGGGTCACACCGGGGAGCTGTTTTTT
- TRBJ2-5 - TRBV7-2 CASSLGVVGAYQETQYF TGTGCCAGCAGCTTAGGGGTGGTTGGGGCGTACCAAGAGACCCAGTACTTC
TRBD1 TRBJ1-2 - TRBV24-1 CATRATGLNYGYTF TGTGCCACCAGAGCGACAGGGCTGAACTATGGCTACACCTTC
TRBD1 TRBJ2-5 - TRBV24-1 CATSDSPLRGRQETQYF TGTGCCACCAGTGACTCCCCCTTGAGGGGGCGCCAAGAGACCCAGTACTTC
TRBD2 TRBJ2-3 - TRBV19 CASSRSSGGQTTQYF TGTGCCAGTAGTAGGTCTAGCGGGGGGCAGACTACGCAGTATTTT
- TRBJ2-1 once TRBV5-1 CASSLTGTSYNEQFF TGCGCCAGCAGCTTGACAGGGACGTCCTACAATGAGCAGTTCTTC
- TRBJ2-2 - TRBV24-1 CATSDSGGGEVGELFF TGTGCCACCAGTGATTCGGGTGGAGGGGAGGTCGGGGAGCTGTTTTTT
- TRBJ2-6 once TRBV19 CASSIGALGANVLTF TGTGCCAGTAGTATTGGGGCCCTTGGGGCCAACGTCCTGACTTTC
- TRBJ2-7 - TRBV6-4 CASSRQPSGQYF TGTGCCAGCAGCAGACAGCCCTCTGGGCAGTACTTC
TRBD2 TRBJ2-5 - TRBV7-6 CASSSGGLAGSETQYF TGTGCCAGCAGCTCGGGGGGACTAGCGGGGAGTGAGACCCAGTACTTC
- TRBJ2-7 once TRBV5-1 CASDEGTAYEQYF TGCGCCAGCGATGAGGGAACGGCCTACGAGCAGTACTTC
TRBD2 TRBJ2-1 - TRBV3-1/TRBV3-2 CASTTSGTYNEQFF TGTGCCAGCACCACTAGCGGGACTTACAATGAGCAGTTCTTC
- TRBJ1-4 - TRBV18 CASSPNLSRGGEKLFF TGTGCCAGCTCACCAAACTTATCCCGAGGCGGTGAAAAACTGTTTTTT
TRBD1 TRBJ1-6 - TRBV18 CASSPQTGVGSPLHF TGTGCCAGCTCGCCCCAGACAGGGGTTGGATCACCCCTCCACTTT
TRBD2 TRBJ2-5 - TRBV7-9 CASSLVGLAGSETQYF TGTGCCAGCAGCTTAGTTGGACTAGCGGGCTCAGAGACCCAGTACTTC
TRBD1 TRBJ2-3 - TRBV2 CASNDHGTAQYF TGTGCCAGCAACGATCACGGGACAGCGCAGTATTTT
TRBD2 TRBJ2-7 - TRBV2 CASRRVASGNNEQYF TGTGCCAGCAGGAGGGTGGCTAGCGGGAACAACGAGCAGTACTTC
TRBD2 TRBJ2-3 - TRBV5-1 CASSLSGGKDTQYF TGCGCCAGCAGCCTTAGCGGGGGGAAAGATACGCAGTATTTT
- TRBJ1-1 - TRBV6-5 CASRAGLNTEAFF TGTGCCAGCAGGGCAGGGCTTAACACTGAAGCTTTCTTT
TRBD1 TRBJ1-2 - TRBV19 CASGGTAFVGYTF TGTGCCAGCGGCGGGACAGCCTTTGTGGGCTACACCTTC
TRBD2 TRBJ2-1 - TRBV19 CASSISLGGGAYNEQFF TGTGCCAGTAGTATAAGTTTGGGCGGGGGGGCCTACAATGAGCAGTTCTTC
- TRBJ2-4 - TRBV7-8 CASTPTSGNIQYF TGTGCCAGCACCCCTACTAGTGGTAACATTCAGTACTTC
- TRBJ1-1 - TRBV5-5 CASSLADEGSAFF TGTGCCAGCAGCTTGGCCGATGAGGGATCGGCTTTCTTT
TRBD1 TRBJ2-5 - TRBV18 CASSPNRGLETQYF TGTGCCAGCTCACCAAACAGGGGGCTGGAGACCCAGTACTTC
TRBD2 TRBJ2-1 - TRBV7-7 CASSPWTSGVGEQFF TGTGCCAGCAGCCCATGGACTAGCGGCGTCGGTGAGCAGTTCTTC
TRBD2 TRBJ2-1 - TRBV7-2 CASSLWLAALDEQFF TGTGCCAGCAGCTTATGGCTAGCGGCCCTCGATGAGCAGTTCTTC
- TRBJ2-3 - TRBV19 CASSPILGGGADTQYF TGTGCCAGTAGTCCCATCCTAGGAGGGGGGGCAGATACGCAGTATTTT
- TRBJ2-5 - TRBV5-1 CASSLVPGKETQYF TGCGCCAGCAGCTTGGTTCCAGGGAAAGAGACCCAGTACTTC
- TRBJ2-7 - TRBV6-2/TRBV6-3 CASSYYRLTTYEQYF TGTGCCAGCAGTTACTATAGATTAACGACCTACGAGCAGTACTTC
- TRBJ2-2 - TRBV7-9 CASSFAGRHTGELFF TGTGCCAGCAGCTTTGCAGGGCGCCACACCGGGGAGCTGTTTTTT
TRBD1 TRBJ2-5 - TRBV9 CASSVGRGTGGEETQYF TGTGCCAGCAGCGTCGGAAGGGGGACAGGGGGAGAAGAGACCCAGTACTTC